The next 24 T cell receptor beta chains were all read from a single sample in a study of cytotoxic CD8 clonotypes in ibrutinib-treated CLL. This table comes from immunoSEQ multiplex PCR, and its TCRdb copy is limited to in-frame clones, with some not included. The sample includes about 300,000 clones, 67% of them seen just once. This specimen consisted of PBMCs, obtained after 36 months of ibrutinib treatment. Receptor source: a human donor with chronic lymphocytic leukemia.

The rearrangement links TRBV9 to TRBJ2-2; D is perhaps TRBD1 (5 bases). Germline values: CDR1 SGDLS, CDR2 YYNGEE. Between the trimmed V and J ends, which lost 6 bases and 5 bases, there was a span of 26 bases. The length of the CDR3 is 18 residues. CDR3 coding DNA: TGTGCCAGCAACTCCCCATCTAGTGCCGACAGACGGACCGGGGAGCTGTTTTTT. This encodes CASNSPSSADRRTGELFF.

As regards this clone: The junction departs from germline at one end; a sequencing error may be responsible. The V call is TRBV6-1, the J call TRBJ1-5; D unresolved. Per the germline V gene, CDR1 is MNHNS and CDR2 is SASEGT. CDR3 size: 12 residues. This CDR3 is CASSEARWGTNF. CDR3 DNA: TGTGCCAGCAGTGAAGCGCGCTGGGGTACCAATTTT.

The chain uses TRBV7-8 and TRBJ1-3, with TRBD1 matching over 7 bases. CDR1 is SGHVS and CDR2 is FQNEAQ in the germline V gene. The length of the CDR3 is 14 residues. V shed 5 bases, J shed 4 bases, and the junction held 5 bases outside the gene matches. The CDR3 sequence is CASSPYRGGNTIYF. For the CDR3, the DNA is TGTGCCAGCAGCCCATACAGGGGAGGAAACACCATATATTTT.

The chain's CDR3 is CASSLSVKLTGTGELFF. The CDR3 nucleotides are TGTGCCAGCAGCTTGTCGGTGAAACTTACGGGCACCGGGGAGCTGTTTTTT. The chain employs TRBV5-4 and TRBJ2-2; D uncertain. V was cut by 1 base and J by 4 bases, with 17 bases left in between. Germline CDR1 reads SGHNT; CDR2 reads YYREEE (reference sequence). This CDR3 contains 17 residues.

The chain links TRBV5-6 to TRBJ2-2; perhaps D is TRBD1 or TRBD2 (6 bases each). The CDR3 covers 15 residues. Germline assignment: CDR1 SGHDT and CDR2 YYEEEE. Trimming took off 0 bases at V and 7 bases at J, with 13 bases between the two ends. In DNA, the CDR3 is TGTGCCAGCAGCTTGGCGGCAGGGGACTTCGGGGAGCTGTTTTTT. The encoded protein is CASSLAAGDFGELFF.

V usage is TRBV4-1 and J usage is TRBJ1-2; maybe TRBD1 (5 bases). CDR3 size: 14 residues. Germline V gene sequence: CDR1 MGHRA, CDR2 YSYEKL. Trimming shortened V by 4 bases and J by 5 bases, and 14 bases separated the two germline ends. The CDR3: CASSPREGPYGYTF. The CDR3 DNA sequence: TGCGCCAGCAGCCCCAGGGAGGGTCCATATGGCTACACCTTC.

The gene calls are TRBV19 and TRBJ2-7; the match to TRBD1 covers 9 bases. The CDR3 covers 15 residues. The germline CDR1 and CDR2 sequences are LNHDA and SQIVND (reference sequence). With V trimmed by 1 base and J by 3 bases, 4 bases remained unmatched. The CDR3: CASSIGGTGIYEQYF. The CDR3 DNA reads as TGTGCCAGTAGTATAGGTGGGACAGGGATCTACGAGCAGTACTTC.

The chain couples TRBV9 to TRBJ2-5; D might be TRBD1 or TRBD2, each matching 5 bases. Per the germline V gene, CDR1 is SGDLS and CDR2 is YYNGEE. V was clipped by 3 bases and J by 5 bases, with 17 bases between them. The CDR3 is 15 residues long. The CDR3 loop reads CASSGGEGIGETQYF. The CDR3 region has the DNA TGTGCCAGCAGCGGAGGAGAGGGGATAGGCGAGACCCAGTACTTC.

The chain joins TRBV28 to TRBJ2-7; TRBD1 matches 11 bases. J was trimmed by 4 bases and V by 3 bases; bases with no gene match: 5. The germline CDR1 and CDR2 sequences are MDHEN and SYDVKM. CDR3 length equals 15 residues. The chain's CDR3 is CASSFWGQGGYEQYF. CDR3 coding DNA: TGTGCCAGCAGTTTCTGGGGACAGGGGGGTTACGAGCAGTACTTC.

This chain joins TRBV28 and TRBJ2-1, with 12 bases identical to TRBD2. Germline trimming cut 2 bases from V and 6 bases from J; bases unmatched to any gene: 11. Per the germline V gene, CDR1 is MDHEN and CDR2 is SYDVKM. The CDR3 length is 18 residues. The CDR3 coding sequence is TGTGCCAGCAGTTTAGGGCCTAGCGGGAGGGCTTGGGGCAATGAGCAGTTCTTC. Translating it yields CASSLGPSGRAWGNEQFF.

A few counts support this clone. The chain is built from TRBV21-1 and TRBJ1-6. TRBV21-1 represents a pseudogene. The CDR3 contains 17 residues. Here the CDR3 DNA reads TGTGCCAGCAGCAAGCTAGGGACGGGGTCGGATAATTCACCCCTCCACTTT. Protein: CASSKLGTGSDNSPLHF.

V and J are TRBV27 and TRBJ2-5; D is undetermined. CDR1 MNHEY and CDR2 SMNVEV come from the germline V gene (reference sequence). This CDR3 is 15 amino acids long. V dropped 5 bases and J dropped 2 bases, with 15 bases sitting between them. The CDR3 is CASSPLARPQETQYF. The CDR3 region has the DNA TGTGCCAGCAGTCCCCTGGCTCGACCTCAAGAGACCCAGTACTTC.

The chain has TRBV29-1 and TRBJ2-7, with 12 bases that match TRBD1. From germline, CDR1 is SQVTM and CDR2 ANQGSEA. The trim removed 7 bases at V and 1 base at J, leaving 11 bases unmatched. This CDR3 has 16 residues. Here the CDR3 reads CSARDRGLKKSYEQYF. CDR3 bases: TGCAGCGCTCGGGACAGGGGGCTGAAGAAGTCCTACGAGCAGTACTTC.

This clone was seen once. A read error may account for a junction end that differs from germline. The V call is TRBV6-1, the J call TRBJ2-7; the match to TRBD2 covers 9 bases. Germline CDR1 MNHNS, CDR2 SASEGT. CDR3 length equals 17 residues. This CDR3 is CAISEPLAGASSYEQYF. CDR3 in DNA: TGTGCCATCAGTGAGCCGTTAGCGGGAGCAAGCTCCTACGAGCAGTACTTC.

The chain joins TRBV7-8 to TRBJ2-7, with D unclear. The CDR3 totals 14 residues. Germline values: CDR1 SGHVS, CDR2 FQNEAQ. V gave up 5 bases and J gave up 1 base, with 12 bases separating them. As DNA, the CDR3 is TGTGCCAGCAGCCCAAAGACCGGATCCTACGAGCAGTACTTC. Protein product: CASSPKTGSYEQYF.

The V and J genes are TRBV7-2 and TRBJ2-2; the match to TRBD2 covers 13 bases. V lost 5 bases to trimming and J lost 5 bases; unmatched junction nucleotides: 5. CDR1 and CDR2 (germline): SGHTA, FQGNSA. This CDR3 has 16 residues. The CDR3 DNA is TGTGCCAGCAGCACCGGGACTAGCGGGGTGACCGGGGAGCTGTTTTTT. Translated, it gives CASSTGTSGVTGELFF.

The chain carries TRBV7-8 and TRBJ2-7; no firm D call. CDR3 length equals 16 residues. In germline, CDR1 is SGHVS, CDR2 FQNEAQ. V lost 2 bases and J lost 3, with 17 bases in between. DNA of the CDR3: TGTGCCAGCAGCTTAAGTTTTTTCCCCAGCTACTACGAGCAGTACTTC. This encodes CASSLSFFPSYYEQYF.

The count of this clone is one. The gene calls are TRBV7-9 and TRBJ1-3; 10 bases fit TRBD1. The J segment lost 5 bases and the V segment lost 5 bases, leaving 9 bases of the junction unmatched. The CDR3 consists of 16 residues. Germline-derived CDR1 and CDR2 are SEHNR and FQNEAQ (reference sequence). CDR3 sequence: CASSPNSDRGRNTIYF. The CDR3 nucleotides read TGTGCCAGCAGCCCCAACTCGGACAGGGGGAGAAACACCATATATTTT.

The gene calls are TRBV27 and TRBJ2-1; D is possibly TRBD2 (5 bases). The CDR3 has 13 amino acids. Germline values: CDR1 MNHEY, CDR2 SMNVEV (reference sequence). V lost 6 bases and J 6 bases, leaving 12 bases between the germline ends. The CDR3 loop reads CASRLTRSNEQFF. DNA for the CDR3: TGTGCCAGCAGGTTAACTAGATCCAATGAGCAGTTCTTC.

This clone came up once. The chain uses TRBV5-1 and TRBJ2-7; D perhaps matches TRBD2 (5 bases). The length of the CDR3 is 17 residues. The germline V gene has CDR1 SGHRS and CDR2 YFSETQ. Trimming removed 3 bases at V and 0 bases at J, with 19 bases between. In nucleotides, the CDR3 is TGCGCCAGCAGCTCTGGGTTGCGGGTGCAGAGCTCCTACGAGCAGTACTTC. It specifies CASSSGLRVQSSYEQYF. The full variable domain, rest sourced from reference TRBV5-1 and TRBJ2-7, is KAGVTQTPRYLIKTRGQQVTLSCSPISGHRSVSWYQQTPGQGLQFLFEYFSETQRNKGNFPGRFSGRQFSNSRSEMNVSTLELGDSALYLCASSSGLRVQSSYEQYFGPGTRLTVT.

This chain links TRBV13 with TRBJ2-3; D gene unclear. This CDR3 has 16 amino acids. Germline V gene sequence: CDR1 PRHDT, CDR2 FYEKMQ (reference sequence). Trimming removed 5 bases at V and 6 bases at J, with 21 bases between. The CDR3 region is CASSPRNFMSHDTQYF. CDR3 sequence (DNA): TGTGCCAGCAGCCCCCGGAATTTCATGTCACACGATACGCAGTATTTT.

This clone was counted a few times. The V gene is TRBV28, the J gene TRBJ2-1; D not certain. The V gene's germline CDR1 is MDHEN and CDR2 SYDVKM. The V end lost 4 bases, the J end lost 9 bases, and 7 bases lay between the germline ends. This CDR3 comprises 11 residues. The CDR3 DNA sequence: TGTGCCAGCAGTTCCCCCATTGAGCAGTTCTTC. Translation: CASSSPIEQFF.

The chain couples TRBV7-2 to TRBJ1-3, with no clear D. CDR1 is SGHTA and CDR2 is FQGNSA in the germline V gene. Trimming cost V 3 bases and J 9 bases, with 9 bases left between them. The CDR3 loop spans 12 amino acids. CDR3 sequence: CASSLYWSTIYF. The DNA of the CDR3 is TGTGCCAGCAGCTTGTATTGGAGCACCATATATTTT.

This clone was counted a few times. The J gene is TRBJ2-1, the V gene TRBV11-2; D gene uncertain. The ends were cut back, 1 base at V and 8 bases at J, with 15 bases in the middle. CDR3 size: 15 residues. Germline V gene sequence: CDR1 SGHAT, CDR2 FQNNGV. CDR3 sequence (DNA): TGTGCCAGCAGCTTAGTTTATAGTAGTTCGTATGAGCAGTTCTTC. Protein sequence: CASSLVYSSSYEQFF. Together with reference TRBV11-2 and TRBJ2-1, the CDR3 gives the full variable domain: EAGVAQSPRYKIIEKRQSVAFWCNPISGHATLYWYQQILGQGPKLLIQFQNNGVVDDSQLPKDRFSAERLKGVDSTLKIQPAKLEDSAVYLCASSLVYSSSYEQFFGPGTRLTVL.